The present entry profiles one T cell receptor beta chain with its context. Its antigen is currently unknown. In TCRdb, the reads were re-called with MiXCR into one record per CDR3 protein. This sample has about 450,000 distinct CDR3 sequences, with under 40% found just once. These data come from a study of T cell repertoires in cytomegalovirus infection. About the study: Matching HLA type and CMV infection were both indicated by public TCR beta signatures.

Whole-study findings and limits: Ex vivo responses were dominated by HLA-C-restricted CMV-specific TCR beta clonotypes. CMV carriers with the relevant HLA were identified by cumulative public TCR beta family frequency.

What was sequenced was PBMCs. This clonotype was sampled from a human donor in good health (CMV status not recorded). Some clones in this sample may be carry-over from other donors' samples.

CDR3 DNA: TGTGCCAGCAGGACAGGATCTAGCTCCTATAATTCACCCCTCCACTTT. It translates to CASRTGSSSYNSPLHF. The chain couples TRBV6-6 to TRBJ1-6, with D perhaps TRBD1 (6 bases). The CDR3 has 16 residues. Per the germline V gene, CDR1 is MNHNY and CDR2 is SVGAGI (reference sequence). Trimming pared 6 bases from V and 0 bases from J, leaving 12 bases between.